Included here is one TCR beta chain sequence, with context. The target antigen is unknown. These data come from a study of T cells in pancreatic ductal adenocarcinoma. Study-wide points: Blood clonality (roughly 0.073) did not differ significantly from tumor (about 0.12). Enrichment of CD45RO+ effector over naive T cells in tumors may bias clonality.

No neoadjuvant therapy was given to the selected pancreatic ductal adenocarcinoma patients before their surgery. CDR1 and CDR2 (germline): SEHNR, FQNEAQ (reference sequence). The CDR3 has 17 residues. V shed 3 bases and J 5 bases; nucleotides not matched to a gene: 14. The table came from immunoSEQ multiplex PCR; TCRdb's copy has only in-frame clones and leaves some out. The table records approximately 97,000 clones, about 95% of them present only once. V is TRBV7-9 and J is TRBJ2-5; TRBD2 matches at 8 bases. The receptor was isolated from a human donor with pancreatic ductal adenocarcinoma. Sequencing was performed on PBMCs. The CDR3 loop is CASSFTETSEAWETQYF. DNA for the CDR3: TGTGCCAGCAGCTTTACCGAGACTAGCGAGGCGTGGGAGACCCAGTACTTC.